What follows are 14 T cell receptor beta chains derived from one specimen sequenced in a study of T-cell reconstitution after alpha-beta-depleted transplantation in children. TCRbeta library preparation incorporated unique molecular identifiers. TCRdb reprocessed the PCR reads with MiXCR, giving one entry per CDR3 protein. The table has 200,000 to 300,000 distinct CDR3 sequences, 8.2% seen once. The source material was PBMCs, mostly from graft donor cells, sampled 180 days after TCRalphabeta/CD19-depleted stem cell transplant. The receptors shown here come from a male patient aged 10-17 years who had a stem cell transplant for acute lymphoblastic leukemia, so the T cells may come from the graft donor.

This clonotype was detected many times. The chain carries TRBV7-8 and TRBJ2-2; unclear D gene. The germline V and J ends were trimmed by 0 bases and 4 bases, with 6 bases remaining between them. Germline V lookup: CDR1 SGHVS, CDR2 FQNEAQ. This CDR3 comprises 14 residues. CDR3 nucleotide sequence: TGTGCCAGCAGCTTAGCGGACGGCACCGGGGAGCTGTTTTTT. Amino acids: CASSLADGTGELFF.

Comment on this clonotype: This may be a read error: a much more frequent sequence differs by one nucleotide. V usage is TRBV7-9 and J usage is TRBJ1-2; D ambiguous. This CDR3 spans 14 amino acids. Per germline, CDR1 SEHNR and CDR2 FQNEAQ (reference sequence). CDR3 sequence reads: CASSLSGANYGCTF. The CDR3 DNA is TGTGCCAGCAGCTTATCAGGAGCTAACTATGGCTGCACCTTC.

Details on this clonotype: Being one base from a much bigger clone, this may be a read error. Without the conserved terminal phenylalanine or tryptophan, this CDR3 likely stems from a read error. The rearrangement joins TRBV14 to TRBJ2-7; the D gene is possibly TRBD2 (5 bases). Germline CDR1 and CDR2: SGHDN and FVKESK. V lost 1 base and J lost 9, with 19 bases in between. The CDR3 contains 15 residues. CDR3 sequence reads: CASSQVREPSKGQYL. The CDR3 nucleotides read TGTGCCAGCAGCCAAGTCCGGGAACCCTCTAAGGGGCAGTACCTC.

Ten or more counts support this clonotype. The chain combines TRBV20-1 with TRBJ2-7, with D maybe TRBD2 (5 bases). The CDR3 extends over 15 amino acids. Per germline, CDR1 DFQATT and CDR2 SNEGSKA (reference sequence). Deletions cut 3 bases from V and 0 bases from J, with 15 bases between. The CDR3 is CSASLTGFFSYEQYF. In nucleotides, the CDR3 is TGCAGTGCTAGCTTGACGGGATTCTTCTCCTACGAGCAGTACTTC.

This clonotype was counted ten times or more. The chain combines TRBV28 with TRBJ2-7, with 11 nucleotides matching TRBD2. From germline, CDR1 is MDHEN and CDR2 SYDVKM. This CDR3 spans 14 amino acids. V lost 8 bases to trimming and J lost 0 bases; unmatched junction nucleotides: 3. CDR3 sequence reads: CASRLAGISYEQYF. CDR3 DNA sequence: TGTGCCAGCCGACTAGCGGGAATCTCCTACGAGCAGTACTTC. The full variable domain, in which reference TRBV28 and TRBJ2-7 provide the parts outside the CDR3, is DVKVTQSSRYLVKRTGEKVFLECVQDMDHENMFWYRQDPGLGLRLIYFSYDVKMKEKGDIPEGYSVSREKKERFSLILESASTNQTSMYLCASRLAGISYEQYFGPGTRLTVT.

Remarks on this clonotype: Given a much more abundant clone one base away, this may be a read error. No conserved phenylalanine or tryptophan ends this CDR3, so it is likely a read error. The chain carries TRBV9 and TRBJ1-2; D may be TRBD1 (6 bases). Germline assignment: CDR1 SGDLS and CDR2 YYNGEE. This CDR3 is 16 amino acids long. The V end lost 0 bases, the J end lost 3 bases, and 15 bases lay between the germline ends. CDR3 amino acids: CASSVDVTGRDYGYTL. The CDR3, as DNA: TGTGCCAGCAGCGTAGATGTAACAGGGCGGGACTATGGCTACACCCTC.

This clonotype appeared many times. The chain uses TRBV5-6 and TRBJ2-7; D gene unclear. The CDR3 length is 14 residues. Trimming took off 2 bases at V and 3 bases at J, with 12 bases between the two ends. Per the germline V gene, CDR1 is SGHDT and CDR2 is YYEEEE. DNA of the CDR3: TGTGCCAGCAGCTTACGATTGGGAAACTACGAGCAGTACTTC. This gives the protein CASSLRLGNYEQYF.

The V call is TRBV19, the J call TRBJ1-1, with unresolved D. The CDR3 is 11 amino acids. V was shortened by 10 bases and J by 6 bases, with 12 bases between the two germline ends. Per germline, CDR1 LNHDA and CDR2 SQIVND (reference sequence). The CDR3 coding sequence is TGTGCCATCCCGGAGGTCGCTGAAGCTTTCTTT. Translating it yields CAIPEVAEAFF.

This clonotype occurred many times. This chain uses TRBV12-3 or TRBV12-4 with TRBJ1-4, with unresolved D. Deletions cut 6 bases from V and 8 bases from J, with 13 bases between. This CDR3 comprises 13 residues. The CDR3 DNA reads TGTGCCAGCAGGCGGGTGAAGAGCGAAAAACTGTTTTTT. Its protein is CASRRVKSEKLFF.

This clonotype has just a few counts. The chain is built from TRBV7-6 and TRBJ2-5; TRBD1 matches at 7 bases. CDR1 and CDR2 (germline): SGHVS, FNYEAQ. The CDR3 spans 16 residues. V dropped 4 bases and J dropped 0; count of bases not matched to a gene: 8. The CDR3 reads CASSSGQEIYQETQYF. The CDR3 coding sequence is TGTGCCAGCAGCTCCGGACAGGAGATATACCAAGAGACCCAGTACTTC.

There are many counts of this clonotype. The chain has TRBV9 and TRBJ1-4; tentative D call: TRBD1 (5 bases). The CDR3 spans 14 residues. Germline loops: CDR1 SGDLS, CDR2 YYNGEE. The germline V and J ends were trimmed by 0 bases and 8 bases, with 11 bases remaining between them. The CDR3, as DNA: TGTGCCAGCAGCGTAGAGGGGCGAGGAGAAAAACTGTTTTTT. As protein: CASSVEGRGEKLFF.

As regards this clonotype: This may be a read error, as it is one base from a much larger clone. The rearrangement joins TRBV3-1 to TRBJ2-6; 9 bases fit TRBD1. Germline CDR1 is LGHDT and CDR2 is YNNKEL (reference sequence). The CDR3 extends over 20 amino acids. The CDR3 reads CASSKSVGQGLLAGANVPTF. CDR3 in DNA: TGTGCCAGCAGTAAAAGTGTCGGACAGGGGCTACTGGCTGGGGCCAACGTCCCGACTTTC.

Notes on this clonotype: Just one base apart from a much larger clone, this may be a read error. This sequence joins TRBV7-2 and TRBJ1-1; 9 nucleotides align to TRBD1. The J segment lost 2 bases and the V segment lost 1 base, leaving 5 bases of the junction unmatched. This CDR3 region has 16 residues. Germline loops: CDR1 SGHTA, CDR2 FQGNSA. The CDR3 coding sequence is TGTGCCAGCAGCTTAGAAGGGACAGGGCGAAACACTGAAGCTTTCTTT. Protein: CASSLEGTGRNTEAFF.

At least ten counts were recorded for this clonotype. CDR3 in amino acids: CASSSNRAGNTIYF. The CDR3 DNA is TGTGCCAGCAGTTCCAACCGGGCTGGAAACACCATATATTTT. The V call is TRBV27, the J call TRBJ1-3; no reliable D call. The length of the CDR3 is 14 residues. Germline V lookup: CDR1 MNHEY, CDR2 SMNVEV (reference sequence). Trimming shortened V by 4 bases and J by 2 bases, and 9 bases separated the two germline ends.